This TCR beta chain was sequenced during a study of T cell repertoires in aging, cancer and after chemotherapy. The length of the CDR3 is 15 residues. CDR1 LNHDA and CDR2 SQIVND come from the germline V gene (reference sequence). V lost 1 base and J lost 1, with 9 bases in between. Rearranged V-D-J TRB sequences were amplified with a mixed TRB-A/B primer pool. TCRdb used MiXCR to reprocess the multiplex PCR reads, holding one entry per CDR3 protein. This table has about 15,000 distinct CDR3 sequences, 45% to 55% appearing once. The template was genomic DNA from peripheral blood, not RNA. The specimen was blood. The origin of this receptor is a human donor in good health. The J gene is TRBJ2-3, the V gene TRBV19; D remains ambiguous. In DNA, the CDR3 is TGTGCCAGTAGTATAGGGGCTGTCGGCACAGATACGCAGTATTTT. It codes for CASSIGAVGTDTQYF.